The entry that follows covers one T cell receptor beta chain sequence. The CDR3 is 11 amino acids. Germline V gene data show CDR1 as SQVTM and CDR2 as ANQGSEA. This entry comes from a study of cytomegalovirus exposure and HLA in healthy donors. PCR employed 60 Vbeta and 13 Jbeta primers. Clones were read by immunoSEQ multiplex PCR, and TCRdb kept only the in-frame ones, dropping some. The data contain around 160,000 clones, more than 70% of them singletons. This chain uses TRBV29-1 with TRBJ2-5, with no clear D. The J call may be faulty, since TRBJ2-7 better matches the DNA end. Sequenced sample: PBMCs. This TCR was sampled from a male donor in good health and CMV-seronegative. The CDR3 DNA reads as TGCAGCGTTACCCATAATTACGAGCAGTACTTC. It specifies CSVTHNYEQYF.